This T cell receptor (beta chain) originates from a study of T cell responses to AZD1222 COVID-19 vaccine. The method was immunoSEQ multiplex PCR; TCRdb's version includes in-frame clones alone and lacks a portion of them. The sample has 250,000 to 300,000 clones, 90% to 95% seen once. Whole-study findings and limits: Just a handful of people given AZD1222 tested seropositive at baseline.

Second-dose intervals near 4 or 12 weeks were combined. Only one count was recorded for this clone. Its antigen is unknown. This CDR3 region has 14 residues. Germline CDR1 is LGHDT and CDR2 is YNNKEL (reference sequence). Deletions cut 3 bases from V and 2 bases from J, with 9 bases between. This specimen was peripheral blood, taken 28 days after the second AZD1222 dose. The chain joins TRBV3-1 (or the pseudogene TRBV3-2) to TRBJ2-3; D may be TRBD1 (6 bases). The TCR comes from an adult who received the AZD1222 COVID-19 vaccine. CDR3 residues: CASSQSGVTDTQYF. CDR3 coding DNA: TGTGCCAGCAGCCAGTCAGGGGTCACAGATACGCAGTATTTT.